This TCR beta chain was found in a study of cytomegalovirus exposure and HLA in healthy donors. Findings and caveats of the study: CMV serostatus was the only recorded immune exposure for donors.

On this clone: Its antigen is not known.

PCR employed 60 Vbeta and 13 Jbeta primers. The assay was immunoSEQ multiplex PCR, and TCRdb's table has in-frame clones only and misses some. The data hold 150,000 to 200,000 clones, with 60% to 80% observed a single time. Germline values: CDR1 ENHRY, CDR2 SYGVKD. The CDR3 length is 15 residues. The V segment lost 5 bases and the J segment 3 bases; nucleotides outside the gene matches: 9. Sequenced input: PBMCs. The chain has TRBV10-3 and TRBJ2-5; 7 nucleotides agree with TRBD1. This receptor was identified in a woman aged 40 to 50 in good health and CMV-seropositive. The CDR3 region is CAISPGQALEETQYF. Here the CDR3 DNA reads TGTGCCATCAGTCCCGGACAGGCTCTCGAAGAGACCCAGTACTTC.